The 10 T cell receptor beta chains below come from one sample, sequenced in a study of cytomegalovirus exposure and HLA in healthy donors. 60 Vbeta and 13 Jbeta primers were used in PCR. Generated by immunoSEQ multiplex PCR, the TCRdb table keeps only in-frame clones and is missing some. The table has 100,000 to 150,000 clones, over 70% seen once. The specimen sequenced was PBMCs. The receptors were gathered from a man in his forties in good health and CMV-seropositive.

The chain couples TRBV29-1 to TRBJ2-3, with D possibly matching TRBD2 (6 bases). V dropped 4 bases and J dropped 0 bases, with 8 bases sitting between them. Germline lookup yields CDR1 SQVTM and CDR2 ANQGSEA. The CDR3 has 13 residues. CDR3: CSVGGESTDTQYF. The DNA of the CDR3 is TGCAGCGTTGGGGGGGAGAGCACAGATACGCAGTATTTT.

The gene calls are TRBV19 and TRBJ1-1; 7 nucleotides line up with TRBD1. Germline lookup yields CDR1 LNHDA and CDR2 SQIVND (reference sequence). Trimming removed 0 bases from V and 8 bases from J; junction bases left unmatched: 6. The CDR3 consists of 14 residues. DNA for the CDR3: TGTGCCAGTAGTATAGAAAGAGCACAGGGGGAAGCTTTCTTT. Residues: CASSIERAQGEAFF.

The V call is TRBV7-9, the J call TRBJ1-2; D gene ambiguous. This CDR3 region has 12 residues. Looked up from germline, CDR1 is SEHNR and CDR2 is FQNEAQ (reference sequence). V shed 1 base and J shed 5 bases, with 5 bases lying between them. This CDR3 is CASSLESYGYTF. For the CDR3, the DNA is TGTGCCAGCAGCTTAGAGAGTTATGGCTACACCTTC.

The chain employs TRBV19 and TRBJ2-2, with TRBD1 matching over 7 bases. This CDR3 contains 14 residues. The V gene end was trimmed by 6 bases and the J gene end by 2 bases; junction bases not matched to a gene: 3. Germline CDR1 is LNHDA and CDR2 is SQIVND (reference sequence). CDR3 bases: TGTGCCAGTAGGAGACAGGGAAACACCGGGGAGCTGTTTTTT. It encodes CASRRQGNTGELFF.

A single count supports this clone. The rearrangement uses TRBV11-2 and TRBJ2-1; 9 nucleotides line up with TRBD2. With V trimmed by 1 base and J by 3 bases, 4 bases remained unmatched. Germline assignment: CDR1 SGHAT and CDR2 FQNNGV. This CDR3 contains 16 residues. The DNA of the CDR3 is TGTGCCAGCAGCTTAGTTGTAGCGGGGGTCTACAATGAGCAGTTCTTC. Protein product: CASSLVVAGVYNEQFF.

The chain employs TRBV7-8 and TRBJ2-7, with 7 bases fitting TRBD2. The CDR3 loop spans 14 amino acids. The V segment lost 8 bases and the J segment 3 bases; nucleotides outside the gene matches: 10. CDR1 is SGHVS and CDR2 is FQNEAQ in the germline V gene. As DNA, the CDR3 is TGTGCCAGCTCCTCGGGGGACTACTACTACGAGCAGTACTTC. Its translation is CASSSGDYYYEQYF.

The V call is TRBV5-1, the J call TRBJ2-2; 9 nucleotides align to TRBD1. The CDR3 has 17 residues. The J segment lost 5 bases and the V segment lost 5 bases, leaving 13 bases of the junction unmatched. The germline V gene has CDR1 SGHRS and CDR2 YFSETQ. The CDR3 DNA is TGCGCCAGCAGTTTACTATTGACAGGGGGACGGACCGGGGAGCTGTTTTTT. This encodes CASSLLLTGGRTGELFF. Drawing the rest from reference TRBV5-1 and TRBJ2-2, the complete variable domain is KAGVTQTPRYLIKTRGQQVTLSCSPISGHRSVSWYQQTPGQGLQFLFEYFSETQRNKGNFPGRFSGRQFSNSRSEMNVSTLELGDSALYLCASSLLLTGGRTGELFFGEGSRLTVL.

The DNA of the CDR3 is TGTGCCAGTAGTACCAAATGGGGCGAGGAGACCCAGTACTTC. Its translation is CASSTKWGEETQYF. The rearrangement uses TRBV19 and TRBJ2-5, with D possibly TRBD1 on 5 matching bases. The V and J ends lost 4 bases and 5 bases respectively, with 14 bases between them. The CDR3 sequence is 14 residues long. Germline CDR1 LNHDA, CDR2 SQIVND (reference sequence).

As DNA, the CDR3 is TGTGCCAGCAGTGGAGGGGGATGGGAGGGGAGGCTCTCCTACGAGCAGTACTTC. It codes for CASSGGGWEGRLSYEQYF. V gene TRBV6-1 combines with J gene TRBJ2-7; TRBD2 is a possible D gene (7 bases). Trimming pared 4 bases from V and 0 bases from J, leaving 22 bases between. Germline V lookup: CDR1 MNHNS, CDR2 SASEGT. This CDR3 region has 18 residues.

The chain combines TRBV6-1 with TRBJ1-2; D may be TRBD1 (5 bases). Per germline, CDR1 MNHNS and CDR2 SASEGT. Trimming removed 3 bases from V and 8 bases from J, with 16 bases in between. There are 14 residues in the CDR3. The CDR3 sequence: CASSESGKGRGYTF. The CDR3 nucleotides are TGTGCCAGCAGTGAGTCTGGGAAGGGGCGCGGCTACACCTTC.